What follows is one T cell receptor (beta chain) and its context. Trimming cost V 4 bases and J 6 bases, with 16 bases left between them. The germline V gene encodes CDR1 SGHDN and CDR2 FVKESK. This CDR3 comprises 15 residues. This record comes from a study of blood T cell repertoires in COVID-19. Across the whole study: Researchers got acute and convalescent COVID-19 samples from the United States, Italy and Spain. T cells, B-cell-depleted T cells, or PBMCs provided the cDNA or gDNA that served as material.

As originally analysed: Cell counts per sample came from amplifying reference gene primers. TCRdb's copy holds only in-frame clones and misses some; the assay was immunoSEQ multiplex PCR. V, J and clone size reflect that table, while D and trimming were determined from the DNA. This repertoire shows 100,000 to 120,000 clones, about four fifths found once; its top ten account for roughly 15%. The chain links TRBV14 to TRBJ2-4, with D tentatively TRBD2 (7 bases). Sequencing used peripheral blood. The TCR sequence derives from a woman older than 75 with acute or convalescent COVID-19. CDR3 residues: CASSRRGGALNIQYF. The CDR3 region has the DNA TGTGCCAGCAGCCGAAGGGGGGGCGCCTTAAACATTCAGTACTTC.